This is a list of T cell receptor beta chains from one sample in a study of blood T cell repertoires in COVID-19. Assay used: immunoSEQ multiplex PCR; TCRdb lists only in-frame clones, some missing. The data hold 150,000 to 200,000 clones, with more than 85% observed a single time. The material sequenced was PBMCs or T cells enriched from blood (not recorded which). These receptors originate from a human donor with acute COVID-19. The donor label of this sample is uncertain. Each CDR3 is given with its conserved first and last residue. The D gene is left open where the match is weak. Size values are once, few and many counts, or a class for expanded clones, and some rows have none.

J: TRBJ2-3
size: once
D: .
V: TRBV7-6
DNA: TGTGCCAGCAGCTTAATTCCGCGGGGGCGGGGGAGCACAGATACGCAGTATTTT
CDR3: CASSLIPRGRGSTDTQYF

J: TRBJ2-1
size: .
D: TRBD2
V: TRBV27
DNA: TGTGCCAGCAGTCCACTGGGACTAGTAGGCAATGAGCAGTTCTTC
CDR3: CASSPLGLVGNEQFF

J: TRBJ2-1
size: .
D: .
V: TRBV2
DNA: TGTGCCAGCAGACCCCTACAGGGCTACAATGAGCAGTTCTTC
CDR3: CASRPLQGYNEQFF

J: TRBJ1-3
size: .
D: .
V: TRBV5-5
DNA: TGTGCCAGCAGCTTGGCGGCGGTGGGTGGAAACACCATATATTTT
CDR3: CASSLAAVGGNTIYF

J: TRBJ1-1
size: .
D: .
V: TRBV12-3/TRBV12-4
DNA: TGTGCCAGCAGTTATACGAGGACTGAAGCTTTCTTT
CDR3: CASSYTRTEAFF

J: TRBJ2-2
size: .
D: TRBD2
V: TRBV5-4
DNA: TGTGCCAGCAGGCTAGCGGGGGGGTCACCCGGGGAGCTGTTTTTT
CDR3: CASRLAGGSPGELFF

J: TRBJ1-2
size: .
D: .
V: TRBV7-2
DNA: TGTGCCAGCAGCGTAGGACAGAGTAACTATGGCTACACCTTC
CDR3: CASSVGQSNYGYTF

J: TRBJ1-1
size: .
D: .
V: TRBV21-1
DNA: TGTGCCAGCAGCAAAGTGGACAGTCTCAAGAACACTGAAGCTTTCTTT
CDR3: CASSKVDSLKNTEAFF

J: TRBJ1-2
size: once
D: .
V: TRBV12-1
DNA: TGTGCCAGCAGCTCGAGGGGAGGGTCGCACTATGGCTACACCTTC
CDR3: CASSSRGGSHYGYTF

J: TRBJ2-3
size: .
D: .
V: TRBV12-3/TRBV12-4
DNA: TGTGCCAGCAGGGGGGGGCCAGATACGCAGTATTTT
CDR3: CASRGGPDTQYF

J: TRBJ1-5
size: .
D: TRBD1
V: TRBV27
DNA: TGTGCCACCGCGACAGGGGGGCTCAATCAGCCCCAGCATTTT
CDR3: CATATGGLNQPQHF

J: TRBJ1-1
size: once
D: TRBD1
V: TRBV27
DNA: TGTGCCAGCAGGGTCGACAGGGCGAACACTGAAGCTTTCTTT
CDR3: CASRVDRANTEAFF

J: TRBJ1-2
size: .
D: TRBD1
V: TRBV27
DNA: TGTGCCAGCAGCGTAACCTGGACAGGGGGCGCGGAACCCGATGGCTACACCTTC
CDR3: CASSVTWTGGAEPDGYTF

J: TRBJ2-2
size: .
D: TRBD1
V: TRBV15
DNA: TGTGCCACCAGCATAAGCGGACAGGGGAGCGGGGAGCTGTTTTTT
CDR3: CATSISGQGSGELFF

J: TRBJ2-3
size: .
D: TRBD1
V: TRBV29-1
DNA: TGCAGCGTTCTCCCCATCAGGACAGGGGGCACAGATACGCAGTATTTT
CDR3: CSVLPIRTGGTDTQYF

J: TRBJ1-2
size: .
D: .
V: TRBV7-8
DNA: TGTGCCAGCAGCTTGGTGGGAGGGTCGGGCTACACCTTC
CDR3: CASSLVGGSGYTF

J: TRBJ1-1
size: .
D: TRBD1
V: TRBV4-2
DNA: TGTGCCAGCAGCCAAGGGACAGGTCACGGAGCTTTCTTT
CDR3: CASSQGTGHGAFF